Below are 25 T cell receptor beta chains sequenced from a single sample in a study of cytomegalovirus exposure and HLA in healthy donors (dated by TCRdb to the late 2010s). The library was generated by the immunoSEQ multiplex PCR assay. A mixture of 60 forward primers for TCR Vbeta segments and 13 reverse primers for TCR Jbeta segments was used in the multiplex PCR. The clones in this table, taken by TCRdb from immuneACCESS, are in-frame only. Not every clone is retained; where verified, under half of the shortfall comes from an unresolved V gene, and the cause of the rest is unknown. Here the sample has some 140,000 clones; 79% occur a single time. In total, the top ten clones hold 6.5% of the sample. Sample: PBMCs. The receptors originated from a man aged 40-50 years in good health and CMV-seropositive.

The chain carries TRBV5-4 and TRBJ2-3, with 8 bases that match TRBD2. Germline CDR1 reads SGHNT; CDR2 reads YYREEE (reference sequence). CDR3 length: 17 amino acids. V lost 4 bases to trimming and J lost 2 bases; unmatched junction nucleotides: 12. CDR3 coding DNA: TGTGCCAGCAGCCCAACACTCCGAGCGGGGGTCACAGATACGCAGTATTTT. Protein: CASSPTLRAGVTDTQYF.

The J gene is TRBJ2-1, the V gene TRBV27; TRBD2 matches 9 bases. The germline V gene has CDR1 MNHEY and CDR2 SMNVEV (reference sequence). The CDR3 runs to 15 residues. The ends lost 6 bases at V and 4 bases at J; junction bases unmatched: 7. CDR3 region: CASRRSGSSYNEQFF. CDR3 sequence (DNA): TGTGCCAGCAGACGTAGCGGGAGTTCTTACAATGAGCAGTTCTTC.

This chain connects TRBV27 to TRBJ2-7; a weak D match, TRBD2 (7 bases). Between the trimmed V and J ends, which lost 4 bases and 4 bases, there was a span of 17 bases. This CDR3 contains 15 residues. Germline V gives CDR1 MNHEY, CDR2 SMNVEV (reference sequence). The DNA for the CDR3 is TGTGCCAGCAGTTCTCCCGGGACACTAGCGTACGAGCAGTACTTC. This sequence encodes CASSSPGTLAYEQYF.

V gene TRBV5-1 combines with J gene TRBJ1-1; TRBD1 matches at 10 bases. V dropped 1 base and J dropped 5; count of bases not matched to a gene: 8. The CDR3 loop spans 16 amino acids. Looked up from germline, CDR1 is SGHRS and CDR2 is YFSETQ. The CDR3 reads CASSLMTGGSGTEAFF. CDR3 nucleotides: TGCGCCAGCAGCTTGATGACAGGGGGCTCAGGTACTGAAGCTTTCTTT.

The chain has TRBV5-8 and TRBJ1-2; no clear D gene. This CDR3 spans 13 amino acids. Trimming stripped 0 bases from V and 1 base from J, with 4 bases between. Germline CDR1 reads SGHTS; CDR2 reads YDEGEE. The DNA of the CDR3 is TGTGCCAGCAGCTTGGATCATAACTATGGCTACACCTTC. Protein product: CASSLDHNYGYTF.

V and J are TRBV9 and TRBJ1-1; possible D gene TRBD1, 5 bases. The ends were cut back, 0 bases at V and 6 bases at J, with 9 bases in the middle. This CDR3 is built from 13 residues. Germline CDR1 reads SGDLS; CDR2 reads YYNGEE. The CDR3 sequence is CASSVDRGPEAFF. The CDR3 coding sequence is TGTGCCAGCAGCGTAGATAGGGGCCCTGAAGCTTTCTTT. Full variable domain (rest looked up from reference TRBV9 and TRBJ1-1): DSGVTQTPKHLITATGQRVTLRCSPRSGDLSVYWYQQSLDQGLQFLIQYYNGEERAKGNILERFSAQQFPDLHSELNLSSLELGDSALYFCASSVDRGPEAFFGQGTRLTVV.

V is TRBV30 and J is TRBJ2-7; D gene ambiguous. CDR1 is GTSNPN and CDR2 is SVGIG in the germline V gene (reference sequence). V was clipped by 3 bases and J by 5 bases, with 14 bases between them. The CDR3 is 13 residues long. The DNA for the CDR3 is TGTGCCTGGAGCTCAACAGAACTCCACGAGCAGTACTTC. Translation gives CAWSSTELHEQYF.

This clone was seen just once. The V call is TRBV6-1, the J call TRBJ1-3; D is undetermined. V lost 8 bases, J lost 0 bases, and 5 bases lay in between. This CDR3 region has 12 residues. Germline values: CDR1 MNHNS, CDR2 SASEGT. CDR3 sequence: CASGGSGNTIYF. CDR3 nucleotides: TGTGCCAGCGGAGGCTCTGGAAACACCATATATTTT.

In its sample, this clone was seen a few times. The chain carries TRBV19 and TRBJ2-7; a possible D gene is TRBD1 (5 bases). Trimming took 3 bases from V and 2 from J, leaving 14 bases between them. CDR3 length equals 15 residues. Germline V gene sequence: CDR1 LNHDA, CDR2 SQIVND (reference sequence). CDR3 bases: TGTGCCAGTAGTATCTTTCCAGGGCCAACCTACGAGCAGTACTTC. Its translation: CASSIFPGPTYEQYF.

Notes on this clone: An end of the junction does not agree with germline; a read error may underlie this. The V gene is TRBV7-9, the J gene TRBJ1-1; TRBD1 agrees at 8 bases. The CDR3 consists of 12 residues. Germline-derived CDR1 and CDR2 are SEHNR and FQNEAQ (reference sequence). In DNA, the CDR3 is TGTTCCAGCACTCGGACAGGGCCTGAAGCTTTCTTT. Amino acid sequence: CSSTRTGPEAFF.

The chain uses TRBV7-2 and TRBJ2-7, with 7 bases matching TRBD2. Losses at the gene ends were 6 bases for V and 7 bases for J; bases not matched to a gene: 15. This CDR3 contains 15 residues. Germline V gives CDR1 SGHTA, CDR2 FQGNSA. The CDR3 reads CASRDWRETAPEQYF. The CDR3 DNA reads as TGTGCCAGCAGAGATTGGCGGGAGACTGCTCCGGAGCAGTACTTC.

DNA for the CDR3: TGTGCCAGCAGTTTTATAGGAGTCGCTAGCGGGAAAGAGACCCAGTACTTC. This sequence encodes CASSFIGVASGKETQYF. The chain joins TRBV27 to TRBJ2-5; 9 bases line up with TRBD2. V shed 3 bases and J 3 bases; nucleotides not matched to a gene: 11. The CDR3 has 17 residues. Germline assignment: CDR1 MNHEY and CDR2 SMNVEV (reference sequence).

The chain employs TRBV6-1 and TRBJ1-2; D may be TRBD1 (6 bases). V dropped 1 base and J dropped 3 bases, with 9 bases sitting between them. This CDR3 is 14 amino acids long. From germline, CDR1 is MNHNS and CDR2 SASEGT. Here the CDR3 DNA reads TGTGCCAGCAGTGAAGAAGGGGGTTACTATGGCTACACCTTC. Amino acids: CASSEEGGYYGYTF.

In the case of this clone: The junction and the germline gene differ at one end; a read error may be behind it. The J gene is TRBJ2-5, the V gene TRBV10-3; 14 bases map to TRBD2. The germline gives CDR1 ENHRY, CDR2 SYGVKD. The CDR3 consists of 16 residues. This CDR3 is CATSGTSGSSGEAQYF. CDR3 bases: TGTGCCACCAGTGGGACTAGCGGGAGCTCGGGAGAGGCCCAGTACTTC.

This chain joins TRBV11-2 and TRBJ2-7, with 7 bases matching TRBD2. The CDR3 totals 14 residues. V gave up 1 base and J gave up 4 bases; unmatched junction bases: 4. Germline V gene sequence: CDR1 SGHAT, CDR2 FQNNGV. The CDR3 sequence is CASSLVSSGYEQYF. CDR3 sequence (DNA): TGTGCCAGCAGCTTAGTGAGTAGCGGGTACGAGCAGTACTTC.

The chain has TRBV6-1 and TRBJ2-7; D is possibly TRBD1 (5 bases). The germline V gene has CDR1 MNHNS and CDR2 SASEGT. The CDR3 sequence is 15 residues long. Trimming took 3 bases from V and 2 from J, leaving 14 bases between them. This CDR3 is CASSDPRQIAYEQYF. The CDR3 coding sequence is TGTGCCAGCAGTGATCCCCGACAGATCGCCTACGAGCAGTACTTC.

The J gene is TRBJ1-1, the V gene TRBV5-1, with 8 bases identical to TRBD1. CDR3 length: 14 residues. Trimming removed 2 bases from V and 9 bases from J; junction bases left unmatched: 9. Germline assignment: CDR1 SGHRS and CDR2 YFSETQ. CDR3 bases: TGCGCCAGCAGCTTTGGGTCCGGGACAGGCCAAGCTTTCTTT. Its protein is CASSFGSGTGQAFF.

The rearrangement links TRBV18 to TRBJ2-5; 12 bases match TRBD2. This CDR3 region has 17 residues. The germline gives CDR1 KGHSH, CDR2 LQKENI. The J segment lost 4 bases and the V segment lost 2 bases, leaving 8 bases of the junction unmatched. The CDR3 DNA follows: TGTGCCAGCTCACCAGGGACCTCGACTAGCGGGAGAGAGACCCAGTACTTC. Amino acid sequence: CASSPGTSTSGRETQYF. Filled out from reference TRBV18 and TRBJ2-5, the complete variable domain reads NAGVMQNPRHLVRRRGQEARLRCSPMKGHSHVYWYRQLPEEGLKFMVYLQKENIIDESGMPKERFSAEFPKEGPSILRIQQVVRGDSAAYFCASSPGTSTSGRETQYFGPGTRLLVL.

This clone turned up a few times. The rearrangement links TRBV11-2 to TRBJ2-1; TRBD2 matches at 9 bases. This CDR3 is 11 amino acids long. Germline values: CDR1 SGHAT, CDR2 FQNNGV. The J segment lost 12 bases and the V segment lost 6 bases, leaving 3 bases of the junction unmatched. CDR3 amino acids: CASRSAGGQFF. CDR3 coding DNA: TGTGCCAGCAGGTCAGCGGGAGGGCAGTTCTTC. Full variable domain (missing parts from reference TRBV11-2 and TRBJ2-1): EAGVAQSPRYKIIEKRQSVAFWCNPISGHATLYWYQQILGQGPKLLIQFQNNGVVDDSQLPKDRFSAERLKGVDSTLKIQPAKLEDSAVYLCASRSAGGQFFGPGTRLTVL.

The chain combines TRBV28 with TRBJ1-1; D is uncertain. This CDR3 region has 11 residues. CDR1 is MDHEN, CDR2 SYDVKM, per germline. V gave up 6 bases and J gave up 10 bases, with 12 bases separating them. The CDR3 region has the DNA TGTGCCAGCAGCCACACCGCGGGAGCTTTCTTT. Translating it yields CASSHTAGAFF.

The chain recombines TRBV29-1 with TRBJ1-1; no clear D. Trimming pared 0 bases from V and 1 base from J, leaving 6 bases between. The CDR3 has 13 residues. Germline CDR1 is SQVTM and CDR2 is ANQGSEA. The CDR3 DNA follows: TGCAGCGTTGAAGAACAGCCGAACACTGAAGCTTTCTTT. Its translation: CSVEEQPNTEAFF. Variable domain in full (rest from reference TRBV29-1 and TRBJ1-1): SAVISQKPSRDICQRGTSLTIQCQVDSQVTMMFWYRQQPGQSLTLIATANQGSEATYESGFVIDKFPISRPNLTFSTLTVSNMSPEDSSIYLCSVEEQPNTEAFFGQGTRLTVV.

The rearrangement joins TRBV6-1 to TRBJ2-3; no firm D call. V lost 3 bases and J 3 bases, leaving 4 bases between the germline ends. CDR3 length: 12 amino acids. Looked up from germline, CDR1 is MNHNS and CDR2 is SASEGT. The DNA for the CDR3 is TGTGCCAGCAGTGAGCAGACAGATACGCAGTATTTT. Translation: CASSEQTDTQYF.

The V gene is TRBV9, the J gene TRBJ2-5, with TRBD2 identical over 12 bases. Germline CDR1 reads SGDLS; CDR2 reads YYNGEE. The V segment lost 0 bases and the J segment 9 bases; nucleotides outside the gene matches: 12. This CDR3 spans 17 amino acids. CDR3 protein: CASSVGASGRVGEAQYF. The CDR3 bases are TGTGCCAGCAGCGTAGGTGCTAGCGGGAGGGTCGGGGAGGCCCAGTACTTC. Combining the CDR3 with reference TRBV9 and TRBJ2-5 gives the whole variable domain DSGVTQTPKHLITATGQRVTLRCSPRSGDLSVYWYQQSLDQGLQFLIQYYNGEERAKGNILERFSAQQFPDLHSELNLSSLELGDSALYFCASSVGASGRVGEAQYFGPGTRLLVL.

CDR3 nucleotides: TGCGCCAGCAGCCAAGATACAGAGGGAATCGGTACAGATACGCAGTATTTT. It codes for CASSQDTEGIGTDTQYF. This chain uses TRBV4-1 with TRBJ2-3, with D possibly matching TRBD2 (5 bases). Germline CDR1 is MGHRA and CDR2 is YSYEKL. V was clipped by 0 bases and J by 3 bases, with 16 bases between them. The CDR3 runs 17 residues.

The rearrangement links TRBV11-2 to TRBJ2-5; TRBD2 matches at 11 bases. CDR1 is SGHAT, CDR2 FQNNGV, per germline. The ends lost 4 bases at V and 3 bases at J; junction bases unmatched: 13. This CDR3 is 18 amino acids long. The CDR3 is CASSSKSILAGVEETQYF. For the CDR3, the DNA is TGTGCCAGCAGCTCCAAATCGATACTAGCGGGAGTAGAAGAGACCCAGTACTTC.